This T cell receptor beta chain comes out of a study of cytomegalovirus exposure and HLA in healthy donors. The germline gives CDR1 MDHEN, CDR2 SYDVKM. V was clipped by 6 bases and J by 1 base, with 10 bases between them. The CDR3 covers 14 residues. This PCR relied on a set of 60 Vbeta primers and 13 Jbeta primers. Only in-frame clones appear in the TCRdb table, and some are missing; sequencing was by immunoSEQ multiplex PCR. This sample has about 190,000 clones, with 75% to 90% found just once. As for this clone: What it recognizes is unknown.

Whole-study findings and limits: Another analysis was done later, and it associated 16,951 TCR beta sequences with HLA alleles at 0.05 false discovery rate. In a later analysis, TCR association rates varied by HLA locus: DRB1 most, HLA-C fewest. Looking again later, the authors saw that most CMV-associated TCR beta chains seemed HLA-restricted.

Sample: PBMCs. This chain uses TRBV28 with TRBJ1-3; D is uncertain. The clonotype comes from a middle-aged man in good health and CMV-seropositive. The CDR3 protein is CASRRGNSGNTIYF. DNA for the CDR3: TGTGCCAGCAGAAGAGGGAATTCTGGAAACACCATATATTTT.